This T cell receptor beta chain was recovered during a study of blood T cells in healthy people across ages. Regarding this clonotype: Its specificity is unknown.

Findings and caveats of the study: In older individuals, TCR beta diversity per million T cells was lower, falling roughly linearly with age.

The use of a sample-barcoded 5' primer and a J-beta primer mix characterized a second PCR of 7 to 11 cycles. Researchers report that each sample yielded at least 3 million CDR3-containing paired-end reads. From the 5' RACE reads, TCRdb called clonotypes with MiXCR, one entry per CDR3 protein. The data hold about 670,000 distinct CDR3 sequences, with roughly 41% observed a single time. Unmatched junction bases numbered 9, after V lost 1 base and J lost 7 bases. This CDR3 has 15 residues. Looked up from germline, CDR1 is PRHDT and CDR2 is FYEKMQ (reference sequence). The clonotype was recovered from a man older than 75 in good health. This rearrangement joins TRBV13 to TRBJ2-7; TRBD2 matches at 8 bases. The sequencing sample was made of blood. The CDR3: CASSLVAGRYNEQYF. CDR3 coding DNA: TGTGCCAGCAGCTTAGTAGCGGGACGATACAATGAGCAGTACTTC.